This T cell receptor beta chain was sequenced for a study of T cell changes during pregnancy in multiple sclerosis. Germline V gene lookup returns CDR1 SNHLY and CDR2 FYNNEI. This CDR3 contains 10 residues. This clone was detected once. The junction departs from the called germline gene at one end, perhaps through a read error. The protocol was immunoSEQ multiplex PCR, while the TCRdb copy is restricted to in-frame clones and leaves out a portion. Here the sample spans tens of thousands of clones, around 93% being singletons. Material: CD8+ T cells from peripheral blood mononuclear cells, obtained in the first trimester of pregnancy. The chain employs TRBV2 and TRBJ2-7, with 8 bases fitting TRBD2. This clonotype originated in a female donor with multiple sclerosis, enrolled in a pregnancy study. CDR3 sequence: CASSAGTSSF. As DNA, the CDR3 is TGTGCCAGCAGCGCCGGGACTAGTTCCTTC.